These 19 T cell receptor beta chains were sequenced from one sample in a study of OX40 agonist ivuxolimab in advanced cancers. Produced via immunoSEQ multiplex PCR; TCRdb's table is partial and in-frame only. The sample consists of tens of thousands of clones, 87% of them appearing once. This sample comprised CD4+ or CD8+ T cells sorted from blood, obtained in a trial of the OX40 agonist ivuxolimab. These receptors were taken from an adult with an advanced solid tumor such as melanoma, head and neck, liver or kidney cancer.

The chain carries TRBV6-6 and TRBJ2-7, with 8 positions matching TRBD1. The CDR3 extends over 15 amino acids. V was clipped by 2 bases and J by 8 bases; unmatched bases: 11. The germline CDR1 and CDR2 sequences are MNHNY and SVGAGI (reference sequence). The CDR3 is CASSYGTGVGMKQYF. In DNA form, the CDR3 reads TGTGCCAGCAGTTACGGGACAGGTGTTGGGATGAAGCAGTACTTC.

V and J are TRBV29-1 and TRBJ2-7, with 7 bases that match TRBD1. The J segment lost 0 bases and the V segment lost 4 bases, leaving 6 bases of the junction unmatched. Germline values: CDR1 SQVTM, CDR2 ANQGSEA. The CDR3 has 14 residues. The CDR3 here is CSVADAGGSYEQYF. The CDR3 nucleotides are TGCAGCGTTGCCGACGCAGGGGGCTCCTACGAGCAGTACTTC.

V usage is TRBV2 and J usage is TRBJ2-4; 8 bases agree with TRBD1. The CDR3 loop spans 16 amino acids. Germline V gene data show CDR1 as SNHLY and CDR2 as FYNNEI. V shed 6 bases, J shed 3 bases, and the junction held 10 bases outside the gene matches. CDR3 sequence reads: CASRGATGAGKNIQYF. DNA of the CDR3: TGTGCCAGCAGGGGTGCGACAGGGGCGGGCAAAAACATTCAGTACTTC.

V is TRBV5-1 and J is TRBJ2-1; D unclear. This CDR3 is 16 amino acids long. The germline V gene encodes CDR1 SGHRS and CDR2 YFSETQ. Trimming removed 4 bases at V and 6 bases at J, with 20 bases between. The CDR3 sequence is CASSRKPVPSGNEQFF. CDR3 coding DNA: TGCGCCAGCAGCAGAAAACCAGTGCCATCAGGCAATGAGCAGTTCTTC.

The table lists this clone with a few counts. The rearrangement joins TRBV7-9 to TRBJ1-4; no clear D. Germline assignment: CDR1 SEHNR and CDR2 FQNEAQ (reference sequence). V dropped 6 bases and J dropped 1 base, with 9 bases sitting between them. The CDR3 totals 14 residues. CDR3 DNA sequence: TGTGCCAGCAGTCGGCTCGGAACTAATGAAAAACTGTTTTTT. Translated, it gives CASSRLGTNEKLFF. Filled out from reference TRBV7-9 and TRBJ1-4, the complete variable domain reads DTGVSQNPRHKITKRGQNVTFRCDPISEHNRLYWYRQTLGQGPEFLTYFQNEAQLEKSRLLSDRFSAERPKGSFSTLEIQRTEQGDSAMYLCASSRLGTNEKLFFGSGTQLSVL.

V usage is TRBV7-3 and J usage is TRBJ2-2, with a possible D match to TRBD2 (6 bases). V dropped 5 bases and J dropped 3 bases, with 19 bases sitting between them. The CDR3 has 17 residues. Germline V gene sequence: CDR1 SGHTA, CDR2 FQGTGA. The DNA of the CDR3 is TGTGCCAGCAGCGCCGTGGCGGGACCAGGACACACCGGGGAGCTGTTTTTT. This translates into CASSAVAGPGHTGELFF.

The chain has TRBV14 and TRBJ2-1; D gene unclear. V was trimmed by 1 base and J by 8 bases, leaving 12 bases between them. The CDR3 extends over 14 amino acids. The germline CDR1 and CDR2 sequences are SGHDN and FVKESK. Here the CDR3 DNA reads TGTGCCAGCAGCCAAGTAGGTATAGGCTATGAGCAGTTCTTC. This translates into CASSQVGIGYEQFF.

The J gene is TRBJ2-7, the V gene TRBV6-1; D is undetermined. Trimming cost V 5 bases and J 7 bases, with 18 bases left between them. This CDR3 is built from 14 residues. Germline V gene data show CDR1 as MNHNS and CDR2 as SASEGT. CDR3 residues: CASSISVVGVEQYF. The CDR3 region has the DNA TGTGCCAGCAGTATAAGTGTGGTCGGTGTGGAGCAGTACTTC.

The rearrangement links TRBV6-1 to TRBJ1-2; D not resolved. Trimming removed 2 bases at V and 4 bases at J, with 14 bases between. Germline lookup yields CDR1 MNHNS and CDR2 SASEGT. The CDR3 sequence is 15 residues long. The CDR3 sequence is CASSEPRTAAYGYTF. CDR3 coding DNA: TGTGCCAGCAGTGAACCGCGGACTGCGGCCTATGGCTACACCTTC.

The gene calls are TRBV7-8 and TRBJ1-2; D is ambiguous. V was cut by 1 base and J by 4 bases, with 7 bases left in between. Germline CDR1 SGHVS, CDR2 FQNEAQ. This CDR3 has 13 amino acids. CDR3 DNA sequence: TGTGCCAGCAGCTTAGGGGTATCCTATGGCTACACCTTC. Protein product: CASSLGVSYGYTF.

This clone came up a few times. The chain uses TRBV10-2 and TRBJ2-7; D gene uncertain. Germline CDR1 and CDR2: WSHSY and SAAADI. The CDR3 length is 12 residues. V was trimmed by 6 bases and J by 6 bases, leaving 12 bases between them. CDR3 DNA sequence: TGCGCCAGCAGCCCGGTGGCTGTCGAGCAGTACTTC. Translating it yields CASSPVAVEQYF.

V and J are TRBV21-1 and TRBJ2-2; TRBD1 was called by the table and not checked on the DNA. TRBV21-1 has pseudogene status. CDR3 size: 15 residues. For the CDR3, the DNA is TGTGCCAGCAGCAAAGTTGGGCCGAACACCGGGGAGCTGTTTTTT. Encoded protein: CASSKVGPNTGELFF.

The V and J genes are TRBV27 and TRBJ1-2; D not resolved. Looked up from germline, CDR1 is MNHEY and CDR2 is SMNVEV (reference sequence). The length of the CDR3 is 13 residues. V lost 5 bases and J 6 bases, leaving 13 bases between the germline ends. The CDR3 DNA follows: TGTGCCAGCAGTCCGGCCGGGTTCCATGGCTACACCTTC. Protein: CASSPAGFHGYTF.

This chain links TRBV5-1 with TRBJ2-1, with D possibly matching TRBD2 (5 bases). This CDR3 region has 13 residues. V lost 4 bases and J lost 7, with 12 bases in between. Per the germline V gene, CDR1 is SGHRS and CDR2 is YFSETQ. The CDR3 region is CASSPGGANEQFF. CDR3 in DNA: TGCGCCAGCAGCCCCGGAGGTGCAAATGAGCAGTTCTTC.

The sample holds a few counts of this clone. The chain recombines TRBV4-2 with TRBJ2-2, with D maybe TRBD2 (6 bases). This CDR3 has 16 residues. Germline CDR1 LGHNA, CDR2 YNFKEQ. V was clipped by 1 base and J by 2 bases, with 11 bases between them. CDR3 coding DNA: TGTGCCAGCAGCCAAGGTCACGGGACTAACACCGGGGAGCTGTTTTTT. It specifies CASSQGHGTNTGELFF.

The chain couples TRBV27 to TRBJ2-7, with TRBD2 as a possible D gene (5 bases). From germline, CDR1 is MNHEY and CDR2 SMNVEV (reference sequence). CDR3 size: 12 residues. V lost 1 base to trimming and J lost 5 bases, with 6 bases between them. CDR3 DNA sequence: TGTGCCAGCAGTTTATACGGGGACGAGCAGTACTTC. It is translated as CASSLYGDEQYF.

The gene calls are TRBV7-2 and TRBJ2-6; no clear D gene. The germline V gene has CDR1 SGHTA and CDR2 FQGNSA. This CDR3 region has 13 residues. V lost 5 bases, J lost 2 bases, and 4 bases lay in between. Here the CDR3 reads CASSGAGANVLTF. CDR3 in DNA: TGTGCCAGCAGCGGGGCTGGGGCCAACGTCCTGACTTTC.

As to this clone: This CDR3 is also generated by other DNA sequences in the sample. The chain links TRBV7-2 to TRBJ2-1; 7 bases map to TRBD2. CDR3 length: 15 residues. Germline values: CDR1 SGHTA, CDR2 FQGNSA. V lost 6 bases and J lost 9; bases outside the gene matches: 14. The CDR3 nucleotides are TGTGCCAGCAGGGGTCGAGGTGCGGGAGCGGTTGAGCAGTTCTTC. Protein: CASRGRGAGAVEQFF.

V is TRBV19 and J is TRBJ2-1; possibly TRBD1 for D (6 bases). Germline-derived CDR1 and CDR2 are LNHDA and SQIVND (reference sequence). This CDR3 comprises 13 residues. Trimming shortened V by 9 bases and J by 0 bases, and 9 bases separated the two germline ends. This CDR3 reads CASNRDSYNEQFF. The CDR3 DNA sequence: TGTGCCAGCAACAGGGACTCCTACAATGAGCAGTTCTTC.